This T cell receptor beta chain was captured in a study of human T cells and chemical hapten exposure. Turning to the study itself: Small pooled library volume differences chiefly drove per-sample TCR yield variation. Study-level points and caveats: With regard to DPC sensitization, TCRs above 1 in 1000 frequency did not change. Controls had significantly fewer large CDR3 similarity clusters than were formed by expanded TCRs.

V was cut by 3 bases and J by 4 bases, with 9 bases left in between. Germline V gene data show CDR1 as ENHRY and CDR2 as SYGVKD. The CDR3 runs to 13 residues. TCRdb called the RACE reads again in MiXCR, with one record for every CDR3 protein. The sample yields some 39,000 distinct CDR3 sequences, around a tenth seen once. Time point: patch test 3, about 24 weeks after DPC sensitization. Documented treatment: therapeutic diphenylcyclopropenone sensitization with weekly scalp DPC. The authors extracted total RNA from unfractionated whole blood. This clonotype appeared once. Antigen unknown. The genes are TRBV10-3 and TRBJ1-1, with a tentative D call TRBD1 (5 bases). Sequencing used whole blood, obtained in connection with sensitization to the hapten diphenylcyclopropenone (DPC). The TCR comes from a man between 50 and 59 years old with alopecia areata. Some clones in this sample may be carry-over from other donors' samples. The CDR3 DNA reads TGTGCCATCAGTGAACAGGAGGGCACTGAAGCTTTCTTT. Translated, it gives CAISEQEGTEAFF.